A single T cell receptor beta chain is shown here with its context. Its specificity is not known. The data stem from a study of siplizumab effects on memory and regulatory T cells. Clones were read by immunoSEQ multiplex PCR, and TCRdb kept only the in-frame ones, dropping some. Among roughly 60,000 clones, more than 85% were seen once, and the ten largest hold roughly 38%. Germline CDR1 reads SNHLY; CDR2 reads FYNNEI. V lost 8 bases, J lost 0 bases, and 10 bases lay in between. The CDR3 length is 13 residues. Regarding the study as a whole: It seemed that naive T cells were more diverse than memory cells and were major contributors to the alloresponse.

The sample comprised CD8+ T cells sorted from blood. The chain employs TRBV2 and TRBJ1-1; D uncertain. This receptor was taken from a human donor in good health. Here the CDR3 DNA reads TGTGCCAGCCTTGTGAATATGAACACTGAAGCTTTCTTT. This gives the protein CASLVNMNTEAFF.